This record covers a single T cell receptor (beta chain). Its specificity is not known. This record belongs to a study of T cell responses to AZD1222 COVID-19 vaccine. Study-wide results and caveats: Two AZD1222 doses significantly raised spike-specific TCR breadth and depth over controls. Spike was spanned by vaccine-associated CD4 TCRs, with dominance at 160-218 and 743-854. Nearly half of the spike-specific TCRs reportedly recognize variant regions that carry no mutations.

CDR1 is SEHNR and CDR2 is FQNEAQ in the germline V gene (reference sequence). There are 17 residues in the CDR3. The ends were cut back, 0 bases at V and 0 bases at J, with 12 bases in the middle. Second-dose intervals of approximately 4 or approximately 12 weeks were pooled. Sequencing was performed with immunoSEQ multiplex PCR; in TCRdb, only in-frame clones are kept and a portion is missing. The table lists approximately 140,000 clones, 92% of them singletons, with about 3.3% in the top ten. The rearrangement joins TRBV7-9 to TRBJ2-1; tentative D call: TRBD1 (6 bases). Specimen: peripheral blood, collected 28 days after the second AZD1222 dose. This TCR was sampled from an adult who received the AZD1222 COVID-19 vaccine. CDR3 coding DNA: TGTGCCAGCAGCTTAGCGCAGGGGTTACTCTCCTACAATGAGCAGTTCTTC. The encoded protein is CASSLAQGLLSYNEQFF.